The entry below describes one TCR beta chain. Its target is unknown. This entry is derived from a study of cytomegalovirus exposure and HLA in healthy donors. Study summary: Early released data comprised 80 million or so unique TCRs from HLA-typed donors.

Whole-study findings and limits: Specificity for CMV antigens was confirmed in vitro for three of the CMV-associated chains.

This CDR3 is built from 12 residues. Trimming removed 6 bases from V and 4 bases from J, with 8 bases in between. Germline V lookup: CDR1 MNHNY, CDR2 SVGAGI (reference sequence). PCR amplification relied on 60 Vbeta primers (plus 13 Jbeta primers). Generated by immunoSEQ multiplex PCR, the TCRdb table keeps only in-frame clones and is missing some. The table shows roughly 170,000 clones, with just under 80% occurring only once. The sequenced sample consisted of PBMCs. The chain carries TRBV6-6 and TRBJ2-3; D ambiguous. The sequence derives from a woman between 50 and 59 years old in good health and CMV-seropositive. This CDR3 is CASRLTPDTQYF. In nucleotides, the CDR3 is TGTGCCAGCAGACTCACCCCAGATACGCAGTATTTT.